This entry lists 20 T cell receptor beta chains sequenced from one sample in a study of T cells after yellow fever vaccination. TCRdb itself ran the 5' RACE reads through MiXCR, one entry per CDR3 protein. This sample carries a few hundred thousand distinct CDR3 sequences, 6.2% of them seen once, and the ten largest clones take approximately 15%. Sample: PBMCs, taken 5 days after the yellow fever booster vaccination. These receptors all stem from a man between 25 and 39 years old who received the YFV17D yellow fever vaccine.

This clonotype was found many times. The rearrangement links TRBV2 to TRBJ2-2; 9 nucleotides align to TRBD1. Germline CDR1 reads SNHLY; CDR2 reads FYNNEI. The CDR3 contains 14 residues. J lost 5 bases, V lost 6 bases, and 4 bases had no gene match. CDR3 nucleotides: TGTGCCAGCAGCGACAGGGGGATAACCGGGGAGCTGTTTTTT. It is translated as CASSDRGITGELFF.

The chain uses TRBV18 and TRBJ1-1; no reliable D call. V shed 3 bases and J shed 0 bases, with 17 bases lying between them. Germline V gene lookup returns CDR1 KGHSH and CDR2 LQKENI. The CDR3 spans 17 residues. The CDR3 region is CASSPPRQVAMNTEAFF. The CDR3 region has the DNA TGTGCCAGCTCACCTCCTCGGCAGGTGGCAATGAACACTGAAGCTTTCTTT.

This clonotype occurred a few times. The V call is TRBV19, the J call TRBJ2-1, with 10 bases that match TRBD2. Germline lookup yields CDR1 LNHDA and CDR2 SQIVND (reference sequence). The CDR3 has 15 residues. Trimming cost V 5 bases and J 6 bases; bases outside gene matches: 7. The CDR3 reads CASSSPGTSANEQFF. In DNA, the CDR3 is TGTGCCAGTAGTTCCCCCGGGACTAGCGCCAATGAGCAGTTCTTC.

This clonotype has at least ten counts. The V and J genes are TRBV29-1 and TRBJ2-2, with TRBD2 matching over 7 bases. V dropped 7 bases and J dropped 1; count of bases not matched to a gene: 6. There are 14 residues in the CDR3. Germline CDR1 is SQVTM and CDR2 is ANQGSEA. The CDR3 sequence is CSGQAGMNTGELFF. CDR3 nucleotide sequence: TGCAGCGGGCAAGCGGGAATGAACACCGGGGAGCTGTTTTTT.

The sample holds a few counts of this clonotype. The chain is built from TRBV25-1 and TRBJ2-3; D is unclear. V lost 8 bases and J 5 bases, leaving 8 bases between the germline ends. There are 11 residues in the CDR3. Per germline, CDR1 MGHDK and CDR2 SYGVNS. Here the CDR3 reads CASGPGDTQYF. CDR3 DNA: TGTGCCAGCGGCCCGGGAGATACGCAGTATTTT.

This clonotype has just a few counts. DNA for the CDR3: TGTGCCATCAGATCGACTAGCGGGACGGGGTTCTCGGTTGAGCAGTTCTTC. Translating gives CAIRSTSGTGFSVEQFF. The V call is TRBV10-3, the J call TRBJ2-1; 11 positions match TRBD2. CDR1 and CDR2 from the germline V gene are ENHRY and SYGVKD. The CDR3 sequence is 17 residues long. V lost 6 bases and J lost 9; bases outside the gene matches: 16.

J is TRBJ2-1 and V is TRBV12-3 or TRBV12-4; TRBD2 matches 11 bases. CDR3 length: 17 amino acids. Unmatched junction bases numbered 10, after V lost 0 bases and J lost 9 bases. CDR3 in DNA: TGTGCCAGCAGTTTAGCGCTAATAGCGGGAGGGCCCGGTGAGCAGTTCTTC. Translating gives CASSLALIAGGPGEQFF.

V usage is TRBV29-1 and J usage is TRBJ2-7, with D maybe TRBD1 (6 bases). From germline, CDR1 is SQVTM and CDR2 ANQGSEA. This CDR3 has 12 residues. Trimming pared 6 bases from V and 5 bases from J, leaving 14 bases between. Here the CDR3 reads CSVVSGAHEQYF. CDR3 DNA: TGCAGCGTAGTTTCAGGGGCCCACGAGCAGTACTTC.

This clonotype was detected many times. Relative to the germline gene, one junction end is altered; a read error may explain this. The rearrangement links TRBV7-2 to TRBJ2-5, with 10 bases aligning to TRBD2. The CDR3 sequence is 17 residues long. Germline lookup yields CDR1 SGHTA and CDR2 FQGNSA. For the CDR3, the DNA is TGTGCCAGCAGCCTAGCGGGAGTTTCCAGGGCTGGAGAGACCCAGTACTTC. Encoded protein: CASSLAGVSRAGETQYF.

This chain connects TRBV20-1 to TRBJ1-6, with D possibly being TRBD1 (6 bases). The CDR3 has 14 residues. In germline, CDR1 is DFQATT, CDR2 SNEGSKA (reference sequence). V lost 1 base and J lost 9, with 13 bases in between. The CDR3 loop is CSARAWDTSSPLHF. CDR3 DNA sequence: TGCAGTGCTAGAGCGTGGGACACTAGTTCACCCCTCCACTTT.

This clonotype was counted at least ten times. CDR3 in amino acids: CASSKALMDQPQHF. In DNA form, the CDR3 reads TGTGCCAGCAGCAAAGCCTTGATGGATCAGCCCCAGCATTTT. The chain couples TRBV21-1 to TRBJ1-5. TRBV21-1 is a known pseudogene. The CDR3 sequence is 14 residues long.

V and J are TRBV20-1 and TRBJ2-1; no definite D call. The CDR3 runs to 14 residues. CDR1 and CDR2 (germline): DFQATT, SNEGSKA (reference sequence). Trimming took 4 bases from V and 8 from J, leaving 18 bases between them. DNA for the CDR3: TGCAGTGCTAAATGGCTGCCTCATTCGGATGAGCAGTTCTTC. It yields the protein CSAKWLPHSDEQFF.

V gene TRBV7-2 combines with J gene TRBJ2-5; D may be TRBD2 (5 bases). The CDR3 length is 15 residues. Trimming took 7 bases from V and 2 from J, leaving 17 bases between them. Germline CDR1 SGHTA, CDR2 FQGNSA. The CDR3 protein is CASTTVSRTQETQYF. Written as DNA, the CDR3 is TGTGCCAGCACCACAGTGAGCCGGACTCAAGAGACCCAGTACTTC.

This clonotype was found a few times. CDR3 nucleotides: TGCGCCAGCAGCCAAGATCCGACTAGCGGGTCCTGGGGGAATGAGCAGTTCTTC. Protein product: CASSQDPTSGSWGNEQFF. V usage is TRBV4-3 and J usage is TRBJ2-1, with 10 bases lining up with TRBD2. This CDR3 is built from 18 residues. Germline V gene sequence: CDR1 LGHNA, CDR2 YSLEER. Germline trimming cut 0 bases from V and 7 bases from J; bases unmatched to any gene: 12.

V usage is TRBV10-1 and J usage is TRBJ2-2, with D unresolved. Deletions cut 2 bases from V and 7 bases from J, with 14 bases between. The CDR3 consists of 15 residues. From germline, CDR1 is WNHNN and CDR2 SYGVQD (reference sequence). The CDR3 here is CASSEKVGIIGELFF. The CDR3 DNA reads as TGCGCCAGCAGTGAGAAAGTGGGAATCATCGGGGAGCTGTTTTTT.

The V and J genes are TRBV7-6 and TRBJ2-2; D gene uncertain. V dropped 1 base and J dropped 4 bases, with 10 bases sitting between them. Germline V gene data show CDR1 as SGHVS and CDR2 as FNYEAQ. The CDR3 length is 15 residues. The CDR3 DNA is TGTGCCAGCAGCTTAGAGCAGTCAGGCACCGGGGAGCTGTTTTTT. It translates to CASSLEQSGTGELFF. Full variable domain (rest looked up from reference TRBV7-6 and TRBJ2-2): GAGVSQSPRYKVTKRGQDVALRCDPISGHVSLYWYRQALGQGPEFLTYFNYEAQQDKSGLPNDRFSAERPEGSISTLTIQRTEQRDSAMYRCASSLEQSGTGELFFGEGSRLTVL.

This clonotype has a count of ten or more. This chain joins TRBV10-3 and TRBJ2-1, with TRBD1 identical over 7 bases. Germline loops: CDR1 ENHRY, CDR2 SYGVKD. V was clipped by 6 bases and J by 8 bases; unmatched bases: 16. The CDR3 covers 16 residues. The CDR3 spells CAISSLTGVNVDEQFF. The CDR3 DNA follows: TGTGCCATCAGCTCCCTCACAGGGGTAAACGTCGATGAGCAGTTCTTC.

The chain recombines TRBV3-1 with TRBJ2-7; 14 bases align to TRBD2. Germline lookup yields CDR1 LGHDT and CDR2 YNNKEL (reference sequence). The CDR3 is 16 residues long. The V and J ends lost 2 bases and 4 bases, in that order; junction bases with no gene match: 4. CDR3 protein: CASSQRTSGRPYEQYF. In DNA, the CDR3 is TGTGCCAGCAGCCAACGGACTAGCGGGAGGCCGTACGAGCAGTACTTC.

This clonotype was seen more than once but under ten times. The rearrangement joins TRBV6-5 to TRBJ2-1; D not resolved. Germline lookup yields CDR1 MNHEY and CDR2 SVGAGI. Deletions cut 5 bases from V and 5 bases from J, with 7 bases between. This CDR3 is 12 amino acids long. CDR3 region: CASSTSDNEQFF. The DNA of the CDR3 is TGTGCCAGCAGTACCTCAGACAATGAGCAGTTCTTC.

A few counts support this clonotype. Here the CDR3 reads CASSQGGGGGETQYF. CDR3 sequence (DNA): TGCGCCAGCAGCCAAGGGGGCGGGGGCGGAGAGACCCAGTACTTC. The rearrangement uses TRBV4-3 and TRBJ2-5; tentatively, D is TRBD2 (7 bases). The CDR3 covers 15 residues. V was clipped by 1 base and J by 4 bases, with 13 bases between them. CDR1 and CDR2 (germline): LGHNA, YSLEER.